This is a list of T cell receptor beta chains from one sample in a study of tumor and adjacent non-tumor tissue in lung cancer. One entry per CDR3 protein, called by TCRdb with MiXCR from the multiplex PCR reads. The repertoire has about 200,000 distinct CDR3 sequences, around 71% of them found once; the top ten carry less than 25%. Sequenced sample: lung tumor tissue. The receptors shown here come from a man aged 60 to 69 with non-small cell lung cancer. Both conserved end residues are trimmed from each CDR3. Part of the rows lack a size; the others show once, few, many or a class for expanded clones.

V	J	size	CDR3
TRBV20-1	TRBJ1-1	NA	SARGRVYTEAF
TRBV6-2/TRBV6-3	TRBJ2-2	NA	ASTRTSENTWELF
TRBV5-6	TRBJ1-5	few	ASSSTRQLSSNQPQH
TRBV11-2	TRBJ2-7	NA	ASSLEVVAFPRYQY
TRBV5-1	TRBJ2-1	NA	ASSLERGDYNEQF
TRBV11-2	TRBJ1-6	NA	ASTLDPGTTPLH
TRBV11-1	TRBJ2-5	NA	ASSGRDRAHNEQY
TRBV12-3/TRBV12-4	TRBJ1-2	NA	ASSPPGQAIGYI
TRBV11-2	TRBJ2-3	NA	PSSPWTSGEGDTQY
TRBV6-1	TRBJ1-5	many	ASSNRGQPQH
TRBV12-3/TRBV12-4	TRBJ1-2	once	VSSFGCERGYGYT
TRBV4-2	TRBJ2-7	many	ASSQDSLRGVEQY
TRBV20-1	TRBJ2-5	NA	SAILGTRGRETQY
TRBV6-6	TRBJ1-6	many	ASSQDGGIGSPLH
TRBV4-1	TRBJ2-1	NA	ASSQAGDSDEQF
TRBV20-1	TRBJ2-1	NA	RASPFNEQF
TRBV28	TRBJ1-2	once	ASSFRRGIGGYT
TRBV20-1	TRBJ2-1	NA	RAFQDYNEQF
TRBV6-5	TRBJ1-1	NA	ASNYSLANTEAL
TRBV12-3/TRBV12-4	TRBJ1-4	NA	TSTTSGGLSEKLL
TRBV20-1	TRBJ2-7	NA	SAAAGAVGADEQY
TRBV5-1	TRBJ2-7	NA	SSSLDRPPSSYEQY